This T cell receptor (beta chain) was recovered during a study of blood T cell repertoires in COVID-19. Study summary: Samples representing acute and convalescent COVID-19 were sourced from the United States, Italy and Spain. T cells, B-cell-depleted T cells, or PBMCs supplied cDNA or gDNA.

Germline lookup yields CDR1 SGHTA and CDR2 FQGTGA. The CDR3 runs 14 residues. The V gene end was trimmed by 6 bases and the J gene end by 2 bases; junction bases not matched to a gene: 2. In the original workflow: Amplification from reference gene primers served as the basis for estimated nucleated cell counts. Profiling relied on immunoSEQ multiplex PCR, and the TCRdb table lists in-frame clones only, not all of them. That table is the source of V, J and clone size, and D and trimming were worked out from the DNA. The sample records roughly 330,000 clones, 88% being singletons. The source is a woman aged 45 to 65 with active or convalescent COVID-19. J is TRBJ2-1 and V is TRBV7-3; 9 bases map to TRBD1. The sequenced sample consisted of peripheral blood. Here the CDR3 DNA reads TGTGCCAGCAGTCGGGACAGGGCCTACAATGAGCAGTTCTTC. It is translated as CASSRDRAYNEQFF.